Below are 32 T cell receptor beta chains sequenced from a single sample in a study of PD-1 blockade in classical Hodgkin lymphoma. Libraries were prepared by immunoSEQ multiplex PCR; TCRdb keeps only in-frame clonotypes and omits some of them. The repertoire holds approximately 9,300 clones, with 75% to 90% as singletons. Indicated time point: cycle 4 day 1 (C4D1), after 5 to 7 weeks of nivolumab. Relapses following autologous stem cell transplantation were seen in all patients, with brentuximab vedotin exposure varying. Magnetic negative selection was used to purify CD4+ T cells from thawed PBMCs. Sequences were derived from CD4+ T cells from blood, sampled before the fourth cycle of nivolumab. The receptors come from a human donor with classical Hodgkin lymphoma.

This chain links TRBV14 with TRBJ2-5, with 9 bases lining up with TRBD1. Losses at the gene ends were 1 base for V and 3 bases for J; bases not matched to a gene: 3. There are 15 residues in the CDR3. CDR1 and CDR2 from the germline V gene are SGHDN and FVKESK. The CDR3 loop is CASSQVWTGEETQYF. CDR3 bases: TGTGCCAGCAGCCAAGTCTGGACAGGGGAAGAGACCCAGTACTTC. Supplemented by reference TRBV14 and TRBJ2-5, the full variable domain reads EAGVTQFPSHSVIEKGQTVTLRCDPISGHDNLYWYRRVMGKEIKFLLHFVKESKQDESGMPNNRFLAERTGGTYSTLKVQPAELEDSGVYFCASSQVWTGEETQYFGPGTRLLVL.

This clone has more than one count but fewer than ten. V and J are TRBV14 and TRBJ1-2; D unclear. Deletions cut 2 bases from V and 0 bases from J, with 4 bases between. CDR1 and CDR2 from the germline V gene are SGHDN and FVKESK. The CDR3 contains 13 residues. The DNA of the CDR3 is TGTGCCAGCAGCCAATCCTCTAACTATGGCTACACCTTC. Translated, it gives CASSQSSNYGYTF.

The chain couples TRBV5-5 to TRBJ1-2; tentatively, D is TRBD1 (6 bases). CDR3 length equals 15 residues. The germline V gene encodes CDR1 SGHKS and CDR2 YYEKEE (reference sequence). V was clipped by 3 bases and J by 7 bases, with 19 bases between them. CDR3 region: CASSSLSGESRGYTF. In nucleotides, the CDR3 is TGTGCCAGCAGCTCCCTCTCAGGGGAATCTCGTGGCTACACCTTC.

This clone was seen a few times. The V gene is TRBV30, the J gene TRBJ1-5, with D possibly TRBD1 on 6 matching bases. The CDR3 consists of 14 residues. V dropped 4 bases and J dropped 0 bases, with 10 bases sitting between them. Per germline, CDR1 GTSNPN and CDR2 SVGIG (reference sequence). The CDR3 DNA reads as TGTGCCTGGAATCCAGGGGATAGCAATCAGCCCCAGCATTTT. Protein sequence: CAWNPGDSNQPQHF.

The chain has TRBV12-5 and TRBJ2-1; 10 bases are shared with TRBD2. The CDR3 covers 16 residues. The ends lost 0 bases at V and 4 bases at J; junction bases unmatched: 3. CDR1 and CDR2 (germline): LGHNT, FRNRAP. The CDR3 region has the DNA TGTGCTAGTGGTTTGGTCCTAGCGGGGGTTTACAATGAGCAGTTCTTC. Its protein is CASGLVLAGVYNEQFF.

This clone was recorded only once. V gene TRBV11-3 combines with J gene TRBJ2-3, with D perhaps being TRBD1 or TRBD2 (6 bases each). The germline V gene has CDR1 SGHNT and CDR2 YENEEA. Deletions cut 2 bases from V and 2 bases from J, with 14 bases between. CDR3 size: 16 residues. CDR3 protein: CASSLRASGATDTQYF. In DNA form, the CDR3 reads TGTGCCAGCAGCTTACGGGCCTCGGGGGCCACAGATACGCAGTATTTT.

The chain uses TRBV7-9 and TRBJ2-2, with 7 bases matching TRBD2. V lost 5 bases and J lost 2; bases outside the gene matches: 14. From germline, CDR1 is SEHNR and CDR2 FQNEAQ (reference sequence). This CDR3 spans 18 amino acids. The CDR3: CASSPKPGEGPNTGELFF. In DNA, the CDR3 is TGTGCCAGCAGCCCTAAGCCTGGGGAGGGACCAAACACCGGGGAGCTGTTTTTT.

The chain links TRBV6-5 to TRBJ1-5; D gene uncertain. V was clipped by 2 bases and J by 4 bases, with 12 bases between them. The length of the CDR3 is 15 residues. The germline gives CDR1 MNHEY, CDR2 SVGAGI. The CDR3 reads CASSYAAFGNQPQHF. CDR3 nucleotide sequence: TGTGCCAGCAGTTACGCTGCTTTCGGGAATCAGCCCCAGCATTTT.

V usage is TRBV6-6 and J usage is TRBJ1-6; D possibly corresponds to TRBD1 (5 bases). This CDR3 is 13 amino acids long. Germline-derived CDR1 and CDR2 are MNHNY and SVGAGI (reference sequence). The V end lost 10 bases, the J end lost 5 bases, and 12 bases lay between the germline ends. The CDR3 bases are TGTGCCACCGCGACAGAGAATAATTCACCCCTCCACTTT. It is translated as CATATENNSPLHF.

V is TRBV11-2 and J is TRBJ1-4; the D gene is possibly TRBD1 (5 bases). Deletions cut 6 bases from V and 8 bases from J, with 16 bases between. The germline V gene has CDR1 SGHAT and CDR2 FQNNGV. The CDR3 extends over 14 amino acids. In DNA form, the CDR3 reads TGTGCCAGCAGGGCTACCCTTCGGGGCGAAAAACTGTTTTTT. It translates to CASRATLRGEKLFF.

This clone appeared a single time. The chain uses TRBV11-2 and TRBJ2-1, with a weak D call TRBD1 (5 bases). Trimming cost V 3 bases and J 4 bases, with 7 bases left between them. CDR3 length: 13 residues. The V gene's germline CDR1 is SGHAT and CDR2 FQNNGV. For the CDR3, the DNA is TGTGCCAGCAGCTTCGACAGATACAATGAGCAGTTCTTC. It is translated as CASSFDRYNEQFF.

V is TRBV5-1 and J is TRBJ2-1, with 11 bases fitting TRBD1. This CDR3 region has 16 residues. The germline V gene encodes CDR1 SGHRS and CDR2 YFSETQ. V shed 7 bases, J shed 3 bases, and the junction held 9 bases outside the gene matches. The CDR3 nucleotides read TGCGCCAGCGGGGACACCGGGACAGGGGGCTACAATGAGCAGTTCTTC. This codes for CASGDTGTGGYNEQFF.

This clone was found a few times. The CDR3 region has the DNA TGTGCCAGCAGCCGAGGGGGCGAGGGCTACAATGAGCAGTTCTTC. It codes for CASSRGGEGYNEQFF. The rearrangement links TRBV7-3 to TRBJ2-1, with 7 bases aligning to TRBD1. V shed 5 bases, J shed 3 bases, and the junction held 7 bases outside the gene matches. Germline V gene data show CDR1 as SGHTA and CDR2 as FQGTGA. The CDR3 runs to 15 residues.

This chain connects TRBV7-8 to TRBJ1-2, with 10 bases aligning to TRBD1. Germline V gene sequence: CDR1 SGHVS, CDR2 FQNEAQ. CDR3 length: 16 amino acids. The ends lost 5 bases at V and 2 bases at J; junction bases unmatched: 8. CDR3 sequence (DNA): TGTGCCAGCAGCCGAGGAGGACAGGGGGGAAACTATGGCTACACCTTC. This codes for CASSRGGQGGNYGYTF.

The chain links TRBV18 to TRBJ1-2; TRBD1 is a possible D gene (5 bases). Germline V lookup: CDR1 KGHSH, CDR2 LQKENI. V was pared by 5 bases and J by 4 bases, with 11 bases between. The CDR3 has 13 residues. The CDR3 loop reads CASSTDSLYGYTF. CDR3 bases: TGTGCCAGCTCAACCGACAGCCTCTATGGCTACACCTTC.

This CDR3 is CASSIGTGTTGELFF. The CDR3 DNA reads TGTGCCAGTAGTATTGGGACAGGGACCACCGGGGAGCTGTTTTTT. The chain combines TRBV19 with TRBJ2-2, with 9 bases identical to TRBD1. Germline lookup yields CDR1 LNHDA and CDR2 SQIVND (reference sequence). The CDR3 contains 15 residues. J was trimmed by 4 bases and V by 3 bases; bases with no gene match: 3.

The V gene is TRBV7-2, the J gene TRBJ2-5; D remains ambiguous. Trimming stripped 1 base from V and 5 bases from J, with 8 bases between. The germline V gene encodes CDR1 SGHTA and CDR2 FQGNSA. This CDR3 comprises 13 residues. The CDR3 nucleotides read TGTGCCAGCAGCTTAGGGCTTGGGGAGACCCAGTACTTC. Its protein product is CASSLGLGETQYF.

The V gene is TRBV7-9, the J gene TRBJ1-5, with D possibly matching TRBD1 (6 bases). The germline CDR1 and CDR2 sequences are SEHNR and FQNEAQ (reference sequence). The CDR3 length is 13 residues. V lost 2 bases, J lost 8 bases, and 10 bases lay in between. The CDR3 is CASSLNRDEPQHF. For the CDR3, the DNA is TGTGCCAGCAGCTTAAACAGGGACGAGCCCCAGCATTTT.

In this sample, this clone turned up once. This chain links TRBV7-3 with TRBJ2-3; TRBD1 aligns across 8 bases. Germline CDR1 reads SGHTA; CDR2 reads FQGTGA. The CDR3 totals 15 residues. V lost 3 bases and J lost 6; bases outside the gene matches: 8. The CDR3 nucleotides are TGTGCCAGCAGCTTGGGGACAGGTTGGACCGATACGCAGTATTTT. Translation gives CASSLGTGWTDTQYF.

V is TRBV6-6 and J is TRBJ2-5; no clear D. V shed 5 bases and J shed 5 bases, with 15 bases lying between them. CDR1 and CDR2 (germline): MNHNY, SVGAGI (reference sequence). The CDR3 is made up of 14 amino acids. CDR3 region: CASSLESAWETQYF. Written as DNA, the CDR3 is TGTGCCAGCAGTCTGGAAAGCGCGTGGGAGACCCAGTACTTC.

The chain recombines TRBV11-2 with TRBJ2-1; TRBD1 agrees at 8 bases. Germline-derived CDR1 and CDR2 are SGHAT and FQNNGV. Germline trimming cut 5 bases from V and 3 bases from J; bases unmatched to any gene: 6. This CDR3 contains 15 residues. The CDR3 here is CASSKGQDYYNEQFF. As DNA, the CDR3 is TGTGCCAGCAGCAAGGGACAGGACTACTACAATGAGCAGTTCTTC. Full variable domain (rest looked up from reference TRBV11-2 and TRBJ2-1): EAGVAQSPRYKIIEKRQSVAFWCNPISGHATLYWYQQILGQGPKLLIQFQNNGVVDDSQLPKDRFSAERLKGVDSTLKIQPAKLEDSAVYLCASSKGQDYYNEQFFGPGTRLTVL.

This chain joins TRBV7-6 and TRBJ2-5; D is perhaps TRBD1 (7 bases). Looked up from germline, CDR1 is SGHVS and CDR2 is FNYEAQ. This CDR3 is built from 14 residues. The V and J ends lost 5 bases and 1 base respectively, with 11 bases between them. The CDR3 bases are TGTGCCAGCAGCCCAGGGGGGCCCCAAGAGACCCAGTACTTC. It encodes CASSPGGPQETQYF. The full variable domain, its missing parts supplied by reference TRBV7-6 and TRBJ2-5, is GAGVSQSPRYKVTKRGQDVALRCDPISGHVSLYWYRQALGQGPEFLTYFNYEAQQDKSGLPNDRFSAERPEGSISTLTIQRTEQRDSAMYRCASSPGGPQETQYFGPGTRLLVL.

This chain links TRBV6-5 with TRBJ2-7; D ambiguous. CDR3 length: 13 residues. Germline-derived CDR1 and CDR2 are MNHEY and SVGAGI. Trimming removed 0 bases at V and 8 bases at J, with 11 bases between. CDR3 protein: CASSYSMDPQQYF. The CDR3 DNA is TGTGCCAGCAGTTACTCGATGGACCCCCAGCAGTACTTC.

The chain uses TRBV9 and TRBJ1-3, with a tentative D call TRBD1 (5 bases). The germline gives CDR1 SGDLS, CDR2 YYNGEE. The CDR3 consists of 15 residues. Trimming stripped 0 bases from V and 5 bases from J, with 12 bases between. The CDR3 region has the DNA TGTGCCAGCAGCGTAGGCGGGGCGCAACGAAACACCATATATTTT. This codes for CASSVGGAQRNTIYF.

This clone was observed once. The J gene is TRBJ1-1, the V gene TRBV19; D is ambiguous. Germline CDR1 LNHDA, CDR2 SQIVND (reference sequence). The CDR3 has 13 residues. V lost 5 bases to trimming and J lost 1 base, with 8 bases between them. For the CDR3, the DNA is TGTGCCAGTAGTTTAAACTCGAACACTGAAGCTTTCTTT. Protein sequence: CASSLNSNTEAFF. Filled out from reference TRBV19 and TRBJ1-1, the complete variable domain reads DGGITQSPKYLFRKEGQNVTLSCEQNLNHDAMYWYRQDPGQGLRLIYYSQIVNDFQKGDIAEGYSVSREKKESFPLTVTSAQKNPTAFYLCASSLNSNTEAFFGQGTRLTVV.

The chain employs TRBV4-3 and TRBJ1-2; tentative D call: TRBD1 (6 bases). The V gene's germline CDR1 is LGHNA and CDR2 YSLEER. Trimming stripped 1 base from V and 6 bases from J, with 9 bases between. The CDR3 loop spans 13 amino acids. The CDR3 loop reads CASSQVTGNGYTF. In DNA, the CDR3 is TGCGCCAGCAGCCAAGTTACAGGGAATGGCTACACCTTC.

The V and J genes are TRBV4-2 and TRBJ2-4, with unresolved D. This CDR3 has 17 residues. Germline loops: CDR1 LGHNA, CDR2 YNFKEQ. With 0 bases removed from V and 4 bases from J, the gap between germline ends came to 16 bases. CDR3 DNA: TGTGCCAGCAGCCAAGATGGTAGGGTGGCACCAAAAAACATTCAGTACTTC. Protein sequence: CASSQDGRVAPKNIQYF.

This clone has a handful of counts. V and J are TRBV10-3 and TRBJ2-7, with D unclear. Germline V gives CDR1 ENHRY, CDR2 SYGVKD. CDR3 length: 14 amino acids. Trimming removed 3 bases at V and 2 bases at J, with 11 bases between. The CDR3 region is CAISDRYKPYEQYF. The DNA of the CDR3 is TGTGCCATCAGTGACCGGTACAAACCCTACGAGCAGTACTTC.

A single count supports this clone. The V call is TRBV7-8, the J call TRBJ2-1; 7 bases map to TRBD2. The germline V gene encodes CDR1 SGHVS and CDR2 FQNEAQ. The CDR3 is made up of 17 amino acids. After removal of 3 bases from V and 3 bases from J, the junction contained 11 bases not matched to a gene. CDR3 region: CASSFRRGTIDYNEQFF. The CDR3 coding sequence is TGTGCCAGCAGCTTCAGACGAGGGACTATCGACTACAATGAGCAGTTCTTC.

V usage is TRBV18 and J usage is TRBJ2-2, with D perhaps matching TRBD2 (6 bases). This CDR3 has 15 residues. Germline lookup yields CDR1 KGHSH and CDR2 LQKENI. With 1 base removed from V and 4 bases from J, the gap between germline ends came to 10 bases. This CDR3 reads CASSPRLGGTGELFF. The CDR3 DNA sequence: TGTGCCAGCTCACCACGGCTCGGGGGCACCGGGGAGCTGTTTTTT.

As DNA, the CDR3 is TGTGCCAGCGAAAGGGCAGGTGGGGCCAACGTCCTGACTTTC. Its protein is CASERAGGANVLTF. This rearrangement joins TRBV28 to TRBJ2-6; no definite D call. Trimming removed 8 bases at V and 3 bases at J, with 11 bases between. The CDR3 has 14 amino acids. Germline V CDR1 and CDR2: MDHEN, SYDVKM.

The chain recombines TRBV10-3 with TRBJ2-3, with 9 bases fitting TRBD1. Germline CDR1 is ENHRY and CDR2 is SYGVKD. V was clipped by 7 bases and J by 5 bases; unmatched bases: 7. This CDR3 comprises 14 residues. The CDR3 is CAITPGQGVDTQYF. Here the CDR3 DNA reads TGTGCCATCACCCCGGGACAGGGAGTAGATACGCAGTATTTT.